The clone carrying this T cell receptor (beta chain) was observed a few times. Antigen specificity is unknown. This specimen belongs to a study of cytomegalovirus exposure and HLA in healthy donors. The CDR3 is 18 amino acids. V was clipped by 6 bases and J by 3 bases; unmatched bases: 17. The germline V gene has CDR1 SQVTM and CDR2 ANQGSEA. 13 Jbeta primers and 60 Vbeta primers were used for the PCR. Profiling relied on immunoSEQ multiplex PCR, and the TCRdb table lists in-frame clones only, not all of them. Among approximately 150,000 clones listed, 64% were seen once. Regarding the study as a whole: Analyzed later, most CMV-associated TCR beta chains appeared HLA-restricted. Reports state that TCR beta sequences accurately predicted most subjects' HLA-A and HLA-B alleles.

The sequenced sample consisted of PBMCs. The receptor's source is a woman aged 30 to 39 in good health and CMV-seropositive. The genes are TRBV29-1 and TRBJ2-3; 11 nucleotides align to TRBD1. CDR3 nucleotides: TGCAGCGTCCTCGGGGTTGCCTGGGGACAGGGGGGAACAGATACGCAGTATTTT. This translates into CSVLGVAWGQGGTDTQYF.